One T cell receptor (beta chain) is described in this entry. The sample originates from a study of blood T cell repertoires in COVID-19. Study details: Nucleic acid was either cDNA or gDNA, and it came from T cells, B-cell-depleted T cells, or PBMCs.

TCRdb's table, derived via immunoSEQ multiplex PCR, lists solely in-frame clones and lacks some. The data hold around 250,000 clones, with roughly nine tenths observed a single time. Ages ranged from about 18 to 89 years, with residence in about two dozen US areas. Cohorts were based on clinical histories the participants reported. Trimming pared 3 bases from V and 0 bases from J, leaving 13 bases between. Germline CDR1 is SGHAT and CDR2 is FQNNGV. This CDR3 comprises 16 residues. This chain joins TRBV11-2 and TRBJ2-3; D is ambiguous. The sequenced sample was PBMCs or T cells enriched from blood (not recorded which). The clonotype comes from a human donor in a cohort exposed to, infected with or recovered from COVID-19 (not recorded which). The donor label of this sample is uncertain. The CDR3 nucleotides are TGTGCCAGCAGCTTTGAATTGTCCCTAAGCACAGATACGCAGTATTTT. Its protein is CASSFELSLSTDTQYF.